The T cell receptor (beta chain) described here comes from a study of Ad26.COV2.S vaccination and SARS-CoV-2 variants. Treatment of the sample: about 20 received Ad26.COV2.S at low or high dose, single or two shots; about 5 received placebo; per-sample allocation not given. Day 63 after the first injection of vaccine or placebo was the sampling time. The individual, an adult aged 18-55 years, was a donor in Boston. Vaccine was an Ad26 vector expressing Wuhan-strain SARS-CoV-2 spike. Study findings and constraints: Vaccine and placebo recipients had comparable breadth of non-spike TCRs. Spike-specific TCR breadth was greater in vaccine than placebo recipients.

The CDR3 length is 12 residues. CDR1 is GTSNPN and CDR2 is SVGIG in the germline V gene (reference sequence). With 3 bases removed from V and 8 bases from J, the gap between germline ends came to 13 bases. Produced via immunoSEQ multiplex PCR; TCRdb's table is partial and in-frame only. This table has some 500,000 clones, 85% to 90% appearing once. Concerning this clone itself: Its antigen remains unidentified.

The sample consisted of peripheral blood, taken in a trial of Ad26.COV2.S vaccine versus placebo. V usage is TRBV30 and J usage is TRBJ1-2; D might be TRBD1 (6 bases). This sequence originates from a person between 18 and 59 years old who received the Ad26.COV2.S COVID-19 vaccine or a placebo. The CDR3 here is CAWSGGARGYTF. CDR3 nucleotide sequence: TGTGCCTGGAGCGGGGGCGCGCGGGGCTACACCTTC.